The source of this T cell receptor (beta chain) is a study of blood T cell repertoires in COVID-19. Overall study: Both acute and convalescent COVID-19 samples were obtained from the United States, Italy and Spain. The analysed material was cDNA or gDNA that came from T cells, B-cell-depleted T cells, or PBMCs.

How the authors handled the data: Estimation of nucleated cell counts relied on the amplification of reference gene primers. Method: immunoSEQ multiplex PCR; TCRdb's copy keeps in-frame clones and lacks some. Clone size and the V and J calls come from that table; the DNA yielded D and trimming. The sample lists 140,000 to 150,000 clones, around 89% occurring once. Trimming removed 9 bases from V and 2 bases from J; junction bases left unmatched: 3. Per germline, CDR1 ENHRY and CDR2 SYGVKD. This CDR3 is 12 amino acids long. This chain connects TRBV10-3 to TRBJ1-2; 7 nucleotides agree with TRBD1. This clonotype was obtained from a woman in her sixties with active COVID-19. Sequences were obtained from peripheral blood. Written as DNA, the CDR3 is TGTGCCATAGGACAGGAGAACTATGGCTACACCTTC. Its translation is CAIGQENYGYTF.